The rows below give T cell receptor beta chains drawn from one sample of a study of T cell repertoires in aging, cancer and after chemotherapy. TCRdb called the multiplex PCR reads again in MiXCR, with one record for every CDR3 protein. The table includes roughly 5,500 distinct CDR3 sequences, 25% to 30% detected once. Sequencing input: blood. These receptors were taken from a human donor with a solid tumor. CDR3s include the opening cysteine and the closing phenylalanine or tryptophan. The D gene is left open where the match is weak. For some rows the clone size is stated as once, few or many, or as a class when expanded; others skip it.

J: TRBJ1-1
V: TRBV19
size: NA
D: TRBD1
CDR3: CAGRRLKDRGDEQYFF
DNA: TGTGCCGGAAGACGGCTAAAGGACAGGGGAGACGAGCAGTACTTCTTC

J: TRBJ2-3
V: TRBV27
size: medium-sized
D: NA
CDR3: CASSNSPGPLGRTDTQYF
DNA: TGTGCCAGCAGCAACTCCCCGGGACCGTTGGGGCGCACAGATACGCAGTATTTT

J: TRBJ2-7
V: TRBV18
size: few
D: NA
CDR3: CASSRQSSYEQYF
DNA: TGTGCCAGCTCACGCCAAAGCTCCTACGAGCAGTACTTC

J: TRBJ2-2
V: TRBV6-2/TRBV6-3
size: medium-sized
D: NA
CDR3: CASSYTGSNTGELFF
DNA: TGTGCCAGCAGTTACACGGGTTCGAACACCGGGGAGCTGTTTTTT

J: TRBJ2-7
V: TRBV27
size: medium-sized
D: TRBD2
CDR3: CASSRKLAGASYEQYF
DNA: TGTGCCAGCAGCCGCAAACTAGCGGGAGCCTCCTACGAGCAGTACTTC

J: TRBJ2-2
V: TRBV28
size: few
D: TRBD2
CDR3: CASSPVSGGRDTGELFF
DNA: TGTGCCAGCAGCCCCGTGTCGGGAGGGCGGGACACCGGGGAGCTGTTTTTT

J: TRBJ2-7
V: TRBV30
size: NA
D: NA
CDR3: CAWSPPRGEQYF
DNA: TGTGCCTGGAGCCCCCCCCGTGGCGAGCAGTACTTC

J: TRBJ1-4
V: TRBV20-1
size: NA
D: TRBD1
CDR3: CSASPDRVPIITEKLFF
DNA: TGCAGTGCTAGCCCGGACAGGGTACCTATTATCACTGAAAAACTGTTTTTT

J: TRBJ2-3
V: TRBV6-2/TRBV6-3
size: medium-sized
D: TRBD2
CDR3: CASTVGGVTQYF
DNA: TGTGCCAGCACCGTCGGGGGGGTGACGCAGTATTTT

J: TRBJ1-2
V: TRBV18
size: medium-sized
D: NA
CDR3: CASSPDKSPGYGYTF
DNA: TGTGCCAGCTCACCGGACAAGTCCCCCGGCTATGGCTACACCTTC

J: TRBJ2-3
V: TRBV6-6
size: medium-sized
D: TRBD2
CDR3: CASSSGTSGTDTQYF
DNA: TGTGCCAGCAGTAGCGGGACTAGCGGGACTGATACGCAGTATTTT

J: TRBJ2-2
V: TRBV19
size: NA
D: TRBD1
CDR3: CASADRTNTGELFF
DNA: TGTGCCAGTGCGGACAGGACCAACACCGGGGAGCTGTTTTTT

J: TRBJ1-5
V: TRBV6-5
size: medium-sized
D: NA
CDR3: CASSLQGSNQPQHF
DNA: TGTGCCAGCAGTTTACAAGGTAGCAATCAGCCCCAGCATTTT

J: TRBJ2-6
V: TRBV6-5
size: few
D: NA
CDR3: CASSMTPGSGANVLTF
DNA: TGTGCCAGCAGTATGACCCCGGGCTCTGGGGCCAACGTCCTGACTTTC

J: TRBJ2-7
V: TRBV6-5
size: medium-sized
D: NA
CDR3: CASSEAPNRATYEQYF
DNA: TGTGCCAGCAGTGAAGCGCCTAACAGGGCCACCTACGAGCAGTACTTC

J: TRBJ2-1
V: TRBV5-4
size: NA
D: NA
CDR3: CASSQDPPRVAVQSYNEQFF
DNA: TGTGCCAGCAGCCAAGATCCCCCACGGGTAGCGGTCCAGTCCTACAATGAGCAGTTCTTC

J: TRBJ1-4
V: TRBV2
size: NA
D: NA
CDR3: CASSVFEKLFF
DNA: TGTGCCAGCAGTGTTTTCGAAAAACTGTTTTTT

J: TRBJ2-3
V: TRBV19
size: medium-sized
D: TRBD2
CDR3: CASRPFSGPSTDTQYF
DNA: TGTGCCAGTAGACCCTTTAGCGGGCCTAGCACAGATACGCAGTATTTT

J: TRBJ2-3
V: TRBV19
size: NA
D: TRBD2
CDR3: CASSIAAGTSTDTQYF
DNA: TGTGCCAGTAGTATAGCAGCGGGAACTAGCACAGATACGCAGTATTTT

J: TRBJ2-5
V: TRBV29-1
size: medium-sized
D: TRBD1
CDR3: CSVISRDSPFAVWAQYF
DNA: TGCAGCGTGATCTCCAGGGACAGCCCTTTCGCCGTCTGGGCCCAGTACTTC

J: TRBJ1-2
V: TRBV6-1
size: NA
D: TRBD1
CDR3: CASRPVGGQGAGGYTF
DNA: TGTGCCAGCAGACCCGTCGGGGGACAGGGGGCTGGTGGCTACACCTTC

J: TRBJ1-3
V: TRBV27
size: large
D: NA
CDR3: CASRVQGSGNTIYF
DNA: TGTGCCAGCAGGGTACAGGGCTCTGGAAACACCATATATTTT

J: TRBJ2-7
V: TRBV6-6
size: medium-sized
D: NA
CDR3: CASSPGLPSSYEQYF
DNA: TGTGCCAGCAGTCCCGGACTGCCTAGCTCCTACGAGCAGTACTTC

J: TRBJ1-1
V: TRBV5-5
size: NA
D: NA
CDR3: CASSLTPGGSGTKAFF
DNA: TGTGCCAGCAGCTTGACCCCGGGGGGGTCGGGCACTAAAGCTTTCTTT

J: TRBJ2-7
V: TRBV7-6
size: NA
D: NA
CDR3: CASSQADGTYEQYF
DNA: TGTGCCAGCAGCCAGGCGGACGGAACCTACGAGCAGTACTTC

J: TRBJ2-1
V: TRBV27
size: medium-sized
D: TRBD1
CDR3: CASSSPRGRLDNEQFF
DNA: TGTGCCAGCAGTTCACCCAGGGGGCGCCTCGACAATGAGCAGTTCTTC

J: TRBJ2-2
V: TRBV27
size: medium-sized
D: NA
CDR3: CASSFTSAGELFF
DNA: TGTGCCAGCAGTTTTACGTCTGCCGGGGAGCTGTTTTTT

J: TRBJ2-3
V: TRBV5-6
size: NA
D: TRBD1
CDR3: CASSLGQGEDTQYF
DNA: TGCGCCAGCAGCTTAGGACAGGGAGAAGATACGCAGTATTTT

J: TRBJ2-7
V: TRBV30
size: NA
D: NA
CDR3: CAWDDGHSYEQYF
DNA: TGTGCCTGGGACGATGGGCACTCCTACGAGCAGTACTTC

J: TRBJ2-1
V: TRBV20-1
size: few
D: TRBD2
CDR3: CSASSLAGVYNEQFF
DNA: TGCAGTGCTAGTTCACTAGCGGGAGTCTACAATGAGCAGTTCTTC

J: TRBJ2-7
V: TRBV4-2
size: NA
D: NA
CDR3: CASSLRQAVDEQYF
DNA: TGTGCCAGCAGCCTTCGACAGGCGGTAGACGAGCAGTACTTC

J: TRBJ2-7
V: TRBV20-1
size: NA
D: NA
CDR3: CSARDLTTGWGSYEQYF
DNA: TGCAGTGCTAGAGACCTCACCACAGGGTGGGGATCCTACGAGCAGTACTTC

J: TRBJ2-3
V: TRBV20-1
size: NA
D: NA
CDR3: CSARDGRRTQYF
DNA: TGCAGTGCTAGAGATGGCCGACGTACGCAGTATTTT

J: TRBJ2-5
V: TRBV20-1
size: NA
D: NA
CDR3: CSARPPGETQYF
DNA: TGCAGTGCCAGACCCCCAGGGGAGACCCAGTACTTC

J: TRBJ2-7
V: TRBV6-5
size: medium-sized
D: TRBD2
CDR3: CASSYVGGGNEQYF
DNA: TGTGCCAGCAGTTACGTCGGGGGGGGCAACGAGCAGTACTTC

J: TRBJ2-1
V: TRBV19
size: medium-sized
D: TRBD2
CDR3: CASSNLAEYYNEQFF
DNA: TGTGCCAGTAGTAATCTAGCGGAATACTACAATGAGCAGTTCTTC

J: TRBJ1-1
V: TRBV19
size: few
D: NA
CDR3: CAIHGGINTEAFF
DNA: TGTGCCATTCACGGGGGCATAAACACTGAAGCTTTCTTT

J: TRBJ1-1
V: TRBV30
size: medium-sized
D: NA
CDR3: CAWSVQGNTEAFF
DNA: TGTGCCTGGAGTGTACAGGGGAACACTGAAGCTTTCTTT

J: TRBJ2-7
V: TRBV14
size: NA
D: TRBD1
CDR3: CASSPGTGVYEQYF
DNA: TGTGCCAGCAGCCCGGGGACAGGAGTCTACGAGCAGTACTTC

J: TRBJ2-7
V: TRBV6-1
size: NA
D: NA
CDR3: CASSGAGGKYEQYF
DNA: TGTGCCAGCAGTGGTGCTGGCGGGAAGTACGAGCAGTACTTC

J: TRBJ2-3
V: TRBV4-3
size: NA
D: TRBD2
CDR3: CASSQDIRLAGTDTQYF
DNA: TGCGCCAGCAGCCAAGACATAAGACTAGCGGGCACAGATACGCAGTATTTT